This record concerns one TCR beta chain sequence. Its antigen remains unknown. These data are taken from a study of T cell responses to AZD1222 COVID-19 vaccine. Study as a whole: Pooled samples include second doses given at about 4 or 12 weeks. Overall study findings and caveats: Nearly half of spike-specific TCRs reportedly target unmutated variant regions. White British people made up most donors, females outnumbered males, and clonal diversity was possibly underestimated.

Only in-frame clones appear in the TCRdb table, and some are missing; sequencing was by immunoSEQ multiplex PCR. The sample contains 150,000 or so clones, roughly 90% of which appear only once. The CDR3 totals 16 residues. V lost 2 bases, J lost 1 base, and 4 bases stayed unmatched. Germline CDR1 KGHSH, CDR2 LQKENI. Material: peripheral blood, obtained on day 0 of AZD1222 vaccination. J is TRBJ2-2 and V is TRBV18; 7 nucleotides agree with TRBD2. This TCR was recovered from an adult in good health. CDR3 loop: CASSPKSGVNTGELFF. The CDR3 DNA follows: TGTGCCAGCTCACCAAAAAGCGGGGTGAACACCGGGGAGCTGTTTTTT.